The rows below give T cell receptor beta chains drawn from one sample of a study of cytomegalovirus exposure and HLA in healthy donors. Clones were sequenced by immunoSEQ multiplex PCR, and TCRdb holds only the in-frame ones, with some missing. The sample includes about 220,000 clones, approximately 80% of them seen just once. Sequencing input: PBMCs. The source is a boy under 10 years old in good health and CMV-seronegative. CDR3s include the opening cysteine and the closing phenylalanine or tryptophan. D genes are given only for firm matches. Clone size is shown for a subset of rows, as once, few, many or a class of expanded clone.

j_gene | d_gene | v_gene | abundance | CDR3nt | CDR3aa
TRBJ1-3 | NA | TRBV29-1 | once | TGCAGCGTAGACGCGGGCCCCTGGCTCGGAAACACCATATATTTT | CSVDAGPWLGNTIYF
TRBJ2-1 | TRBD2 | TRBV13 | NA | TGTGCCAGCAGCTTAATTAGGAGGGGACTAGCGGGCCTGAGCTCCTACAATGAGCAGTTCTTC | CASSLIRRGLAGLSSYNEQFF
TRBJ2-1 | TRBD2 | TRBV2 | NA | TGTGCCGACGGGAAAAAAGCGGGGTACAATGAGCAGTTCTTC | CADGKKAGYNEQFF
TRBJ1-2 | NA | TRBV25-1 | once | TGTGCCAGCAACGGGGGGACTGTGTATGGCTACACCTTC | CASNGGTVYGYTF
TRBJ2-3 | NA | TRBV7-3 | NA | TGTGCCAGCAGCTTAAACCCGCCAGGCTCCACAGATACGCAGTATTTT | CASSLNPPGSTDTQYF
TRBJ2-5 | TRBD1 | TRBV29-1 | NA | TGCAGCGTTAAACAGGGGATCCAAGAGACCCAGTACTTC | CSVKQGIQETQYF
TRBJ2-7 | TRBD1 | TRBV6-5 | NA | TGTGCCAGCAGTTACGAAGGGGGCAGGGCCTACGAGCAGTACTTC | CASSYEGGRAYEQYF
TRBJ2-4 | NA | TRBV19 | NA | TGTGCCAGTAGTCCAACAGGGAAGACAGCCAAAAACATTCAGTACTTC | CASSPTGKTAKNIQYF
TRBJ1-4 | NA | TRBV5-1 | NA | TGCGCCAGCAGCCCATGGACAATGGGTAATGAAAAACTGTTTTTT | CASSPWTMGNEKLFF
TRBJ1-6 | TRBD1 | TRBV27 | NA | TGTGCCAGCAGTGTGGGCAGGGGGAGAATTATTTCACCCCTCCACTTT | CASSVGRGRIISPLHF
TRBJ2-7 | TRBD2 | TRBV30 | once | TGTGCCTGGGCACCGCCTAGCGGGGGGTTGGAGCAGTACTTC | CAWAPPSGGLEQYF
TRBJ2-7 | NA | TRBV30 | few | TGTGCCTGGAGTGCCGGCGGGTTCTCCTACGAGCAGTACTTC | CAWSAGGFSYEQYF
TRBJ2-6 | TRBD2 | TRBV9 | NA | TGTGCCAGCAGCGCAGCGGGGCTTGGGGCCAACGTCCTGACTTTC | CASSAAGLGANVLTF
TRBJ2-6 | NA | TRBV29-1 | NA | TGCAGCGTTGACGGGGATGGGGCCAACGTCCTGACTTTC | CSVDGDGANVLTF
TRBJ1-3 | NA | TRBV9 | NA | TGTGCCAGCAGCGTAGAGCCGGGAGGAAACACCATATATTTT | CASSVEPGGNTIYF
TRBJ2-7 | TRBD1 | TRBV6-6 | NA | TGTGCCATACTTCAGGGGGTTGGCTACGAGCAGTACTTC | CAILQGVGYEQYF
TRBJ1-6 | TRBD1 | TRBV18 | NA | TGTGCCAGCTCGCCACGGGACAGGGACAATTCACCCCTCCACTTT | CASSPRDRDNSPLHF
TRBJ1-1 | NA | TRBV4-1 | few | TGCGCCAGCAGCCGGCAGATGAACACTGAAGCTTTCTTT | CASSRQMNTEAFF
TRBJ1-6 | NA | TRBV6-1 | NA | TGTGCCAGCAGTGAATCGGGGGGGAATTCACCCCTCCACTTT | CASSESGGNSPLHF
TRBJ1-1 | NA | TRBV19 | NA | TGTGCCAGTAGTCTGGGACAGAACACTGAAGCTTTCTTT | CASSLGQNTEAFF
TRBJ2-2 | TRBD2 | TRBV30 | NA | TGTGCCTGTGGACAGGGACGGACTAGCGGGAACACCGGGGAGCTGTTTTTT | CACGQGRTSGNTGELFF
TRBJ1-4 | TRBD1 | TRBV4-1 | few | TGCGCCAGCAGCAGTACGGGACAGTCAAATGAAAAACTGTTTTTT | CASSSTGQSNEKLFF
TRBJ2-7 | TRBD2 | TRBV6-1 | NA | TGTGCCAGCACTCCCTTTGGACTAGCAGAGTACGAGCAGTACTTC | CASTPFGLAEYEQYF
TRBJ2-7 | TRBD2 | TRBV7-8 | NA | TGTGCCAGCAGCTCAAAAGCGGGAGCTGGGTACGAGCAGTACTTC | CASSSKAGAGYEQYF
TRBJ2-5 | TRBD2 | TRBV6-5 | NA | TGTGCCAGCAGTTACACGGCGCCGGGACTAGCGGAGACCCAGTACTTC | CASSYTAPGLAETQYF
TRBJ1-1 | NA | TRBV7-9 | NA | TGTGCCAGCAGCTTAAACGGGGGAGCCGGTGAAGCTTTCTTT | CASSLNGGAGEAFF
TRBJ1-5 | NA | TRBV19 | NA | TGTGCCAGTAGTATAAGACGACAGGAAGGTCAGCCCCAGCATTTT | CASSIRRQEGQPQHF
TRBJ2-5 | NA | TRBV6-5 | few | TGTGCCAGCAGTTACTCGTACCTGACAGGACAAGAGACCCAGTACTTC | CASSYSYLTGQETQYF